Listed below are T cell receptor beta chains from one sample, sequenced in a study of T cells in localized non-small cell lung cancer. Clones were sequenced by immunoSEQ multiplex PCR, and TCRdb holds only the in-frame ones, with some missing. The sample holds tens of thousands of clones, approximately 88% seen once. This specimen was peripheral blood mononuclear cells, taken before any cancer treatment. The receptors come from a man aged 40 to 70 with stage III lung adenocarcinoma. CDR3s include the opening cysteine and the closing phenylalanine or tryptophan. The D gene is left open where the match is weak. Size is stated for part of the rows, as once, few or many counts, or as a class when the clone is expanded.

D gene	V gene	J gene	CDR3 length	clone size	CDR3 protein	CDR3 DNA
TRBD2	TRBV12-5	TRBJ2-1	15	NA	CASGLWTSEGNEQFF	TGTGCTAGTGGTTTGTGGACTAGCGAGGGCAATGAGCAGTTCTTC
TRBD1	TRBV7-7	TRBJ2-5	14	NA	CASSQGGGQETQYF	TGTGCCAGCAGCCAAGGGGGCGGGCAAGAGACCCAGTACTTC
TRBD1	TRBV7-2	TRBJ1-6	15	NA	CASSRGQGDNSPLHF	TGTGCCAGCAGTCGGGGACAGGGTGATAATTCACCCCTCCACTTT
TRBD1	TRBV28	TRBJ1-5	13	NA	CASRTGGSQPQHF	TGTGCCAGCCGAACAGGGGGCAGTCAGCCCCAGCATTTT
TRBD1	TRBV6-6	TRBJ2-7	14	NA	CASSPGTGFHEQYF	TGTGCCAGCAGCCCCGGGACAGGGTTCCACGAGCAGTACTTC
NA	TRBV11-3	TRBJ1-1	17	NA	CASSPGGGGRGNTEAFF	TGTGCCAGCAGCCCCGGGGGGGGCGGCAGGGGGAACACTGAAGCTTTCTTT
TRBD2	TRBV2	TRBJ2-7	15	once	CASRVGSGGNYEQYF	TGTGCCAGCAGAGTTGGTAGCGGGGGCAACTACGAGCAGTACTTC
NA	TRBV5-6	TRBJ2-1	15	NA	CASSLSSLYYNEQFF	TGTGCCAGCAGCTTGAGTTCGCTTTACTACAATGAGCAGTTCTTC
TRBD1	TRBV30	TRBJ2-7	14	NA	CAWSPDRSSYEQYF	TGTGCCTGGAGTCCGGACAGGAGCTCCTACGAGCAGTACTTC
TRBD2	TRBV23-1	TRBJ2-4	19	NA	CASSQSGLAGGTAKNIQYF	TGCGCCAGCAGTCAATCGGGACTAGCGGGGGGGACAGCCAAAAACATTCAGTACTTC
NA	TRBV5-1	TRBJ2-3	11	NA	CASTFTDTQYF	TGCGCCAGCACCTTCACAGATACGCAGTATTTT
TRBD2	TRBV7-3	TRBJ2-2	18	NA	CASSLTGIAGGNTGELFF	TGTGCCAGCAGCTTAACGGGGATAGCGGGAGGGAACACCGGGGAGCTGTTTTTT
TRBD1	TRBV6-1	TRBJ1-1	15	NA	CASTPGQGGDTEAFF	TGTGCCAGCACCCCCGGACAGGGAGGGGACACTGAAGCTTTCTTT
TRBD1	TRBV5-6	TRBJ2-3	14	NA	CASGTGGLADTQYF	TGTGCCAGCGGGACAGGAGGTCTCGCAGATACGCAGTATTTT
NA	TRBV7-6	TRBJ1-1	13	NA	CASSKTENTEAFF	TGTGCCAGCAGCAAGACAGAGAACACTGAAGCTTTCTTT
TRBD1	TRBV4-2	TRBJ1-5	14	NA	CASSPSTGVQPQHF	TGTGCCAGCAGCCCAAGTACAGGGGTTCAGCCCCAGCATTTT
NA	TRBV6-1	TRBJ2-5	17	once	CASSEVTGQAFQETQYF	TGTGCCAGCAGTGAAGTCACAGGCCAAGCGTTTCAAGAGACCCAGTACTTC
NA	TRBV7-2	TRBJ1-4	16	NA	CASSLAAGETNEKLFF	TGTGCCAGCAGCTTAGCCGCAGGGGAGACTAATGAAAAACTGTTTTTT
NA	TRBV15	TRBJ1-1	14	NA	CATSKDTLNTEAFF	TGTGCCACCAGCAAGGACACTTTGAACACTGAAGCTTTCTTT
NA	TRBV5-6	TRBJ1-2	13	NA	CASSLGSAGFSTF	TGTGCCAGCAGCTTGGGGTCGGCAGGCTTCTCCACCTTC
TRBD2	TRBV19	TRBJ2-2	15	NA	CASSPSGGNTGELFF	TGTGCCAGTAGCCCTAGCGGGGGGAACACCGGGGAGCTGTTTTTT
TRBD2	TRBV29-1	TRBJ2-1	12	NA	CSVRGGFNEQFF	TGCAGCGTCCGCGGGGGTTTCAATGAGCAGTTCTTC
TRBD1	TRBV2	TRBJ1-1	12	few	CASSVDRGEAFF	TGTGCCAGCAGTGTAGACAGGGGGGAAGCTTTCTTT
TRBD2	TRBV19	TRBJ2-7	16	NA	CASTPGSSGSLNEQYF	TGTGCCAGTACCCCTGGGAGTAGCGGGAGTCTGAACGAGCAGTACTTC
TRBD1	TRBV5-1	TRBJ1-1	14	once	CASSLGQGAAEAFF	TGCGCCAGCAGCTTGGGGCAGGGGGCCGCTGAAGCTTTCTTT
TRBD2	TRBV7-3	TRBJ2-3	15	NA	CASSRTSGATDTQYF	TGTGCCAGCAGCCGGACTAGCGGAGCCACAGATACGCAGTATTTT
NA	TRBV30	TRBJ1-3	12	once	CAWSVQGNTIYF	TGTGCCTGGAGTGTTCAGGGAAACACCATATATTTT
TRBD1	TRBV19	TRBJ2-7	15	NA	CASSPNDRAPYEQYF	TGTGCCAGTAGCCCCAACGACAGGGCACCCTACGAGCAGTACTTC
NA	TRBV30	TRBJ2-5	12	NA	CAWAASQETQYF	TGTGCCTGGGCGGCGAGCCAAGAGACCCAGTACTTC
NA	TRBV7-9	TRBJ2-1	16	NA	CASSLASVIPYNEQFF	TGTGCCAGCAGCTTAGCGTCGGTTATACCCTACAATGAGCAGTTCTTC
NA	TRBV5-1	TRBJ2-7	12	NA	CASSSGAYEQYF	TGCGCCAGCAGCTCGGGAGCCTACGAGCAGTACTTC
TRBD1	TRBV19	TRBJ2-1	12	once	CATRQGASEQFF	TGTGCCACCCGACAGGGGGCGAGTGAGCAGTTCTTC
NA	TRBV30	TRBJ1-2	12	NA	CALEKRGDGYTF	TGTGCCTTGGAGAAGAGGGGAGATGGCTACACCTTC
NA	TRBV7-6	TRBJ2-7	14	NA	CASSLKTGPYEQYF	TGTGCCAGCAGTTTAAAGACTGGACCCTACGAGCAGTACTTC
NA	TRBV6-1	TRBJ1-4	15	NA	CASSSPEGANEKLFF	TGTGCCAGCAGTTCTCCGGAGGGGGCTAATGAAAAACTGTTTTTT
NA	TRBV19	TRBJ1-1	15	NA	CASTATAGVATEAFF	TGTGCCAGTACCGCGACCGCAGGGGTGGCCACTGAAGCTTTCTTT
NA	TRBV7-8	TRBJ1-1	14	NA	CASSQTGGNTEAFF	TGTGCCAGCAGCCAGACCGGGGGAAACACTGAAGCTTTCTTT
NA	TRBV25-1	TRBJ2-5	12	once	CASSVAPETQYF	TGTGCCAGCAGTGTAGCGCCAGAGACCCAGTACTTC
NA	TRBV4-2	TRBJ2-1	12	NA	CASSPPGNEQFF	TGTGCCAGCAGCCCTCCGGGGAATGAGCAGTTCTTC
TRBD1	TRBV6-5	TRBJ2-7	14	NA	CASSSGTGSYEQYF	TGTGCCAGCAGTTCCGGGACAGGGTCCTACGAGCAGTACTTC
NA	TRBV18	TRBJ1-3	14	NA	CASSPGNSGNTIYF	TGTGCCAGCTCACCCGGAAACTCTGGAAACACCATATATTTT
TRBD2	TRBV9	TRBJ2-5	16	NA	CASSVLAGAPQETQYF	TGTGCCAGCAGCGTTTTAGCGGGAGCCCCGCAAGAGACCCAGTACTTC
NA	TRBV6-1	TRBJ1-1	12	NA	CASSLQETEAFF	TGTGCCAGCAGTTTACAGGAGACTGAAGCTTTCTTT
TRBD2	TRBV7-9	TRBJ2-7	12	NA	CASSRERGRQYF	TGTGCCAGCAGCCGTGAGCGGGGGAGGCAGTACTTC
TRBD1	TRBV7-9	TRBJ2-5	14	NA	CASSLTGGEETQYF	TGTGCCAGCAGCTTAACAGGGGGCGAAGAGACCCAGTACTTC
NA	TRBV15	TRBJ2-7	13	few	CATSRDRGYEQYF	TGTGCCACCAGCAGAGATCGCGGCTACGAGCAGTACTTC
NA	TRBV6-6	TRBJ2-7	12	NA	CASSPFAYEQYF	TGTGCCAGCAGCCCCTTCGCCTACGAGCAGTACTTC